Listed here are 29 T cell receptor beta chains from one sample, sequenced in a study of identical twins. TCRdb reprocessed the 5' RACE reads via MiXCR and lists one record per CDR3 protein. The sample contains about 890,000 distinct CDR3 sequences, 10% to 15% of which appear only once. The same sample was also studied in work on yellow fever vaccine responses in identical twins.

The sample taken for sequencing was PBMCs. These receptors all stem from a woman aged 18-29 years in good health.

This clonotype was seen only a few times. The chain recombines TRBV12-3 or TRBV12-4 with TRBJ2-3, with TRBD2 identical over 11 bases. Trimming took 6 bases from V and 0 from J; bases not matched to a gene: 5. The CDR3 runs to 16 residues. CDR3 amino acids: CASRASGGRSTDTQYF. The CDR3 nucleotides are TGTGCCAGCAGGGCTAGCGGGGGGCGAAGCACAGATACGCAGTATTTT.

CDR3 nucleotide sequence: TGTGCCACCGGGGACCGAGATCAGCCCCAGCATTTT. Translated, it gives CATGDRDQPQHF. The J gene is TRBJ1-5, the V gene TRBV7-9, with D perhaps TRBD1 (5 bases). There are 12 residues in the CDR3. Deletions cut 10 bases from V and 5 bases from J, with 12 bases between. Looked up from germline, CDR1 is SEHNR and CDR2 is FQNEAQ (reference sequence).

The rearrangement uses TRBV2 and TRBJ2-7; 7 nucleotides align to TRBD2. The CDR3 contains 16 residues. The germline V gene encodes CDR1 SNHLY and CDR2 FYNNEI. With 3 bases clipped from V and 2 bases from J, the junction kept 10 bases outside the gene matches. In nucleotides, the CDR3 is TGTGCCAGCAGTGACGCGCCGACTAGCCGAGCCTACGAGCAGTACTTC. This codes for CASSDAPTSRAYEQYF. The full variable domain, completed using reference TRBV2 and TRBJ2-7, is EPEVTQTPSHQVTQMGQEVILRCVPISNHLYFYWYRQILGQKVEFLVSFYNNEISEKSEIFDDQFSVERPDGSNFTLKIRSTKLEDSAMYFCASSDAPTSRAYEQYFGPGTRLTVT.

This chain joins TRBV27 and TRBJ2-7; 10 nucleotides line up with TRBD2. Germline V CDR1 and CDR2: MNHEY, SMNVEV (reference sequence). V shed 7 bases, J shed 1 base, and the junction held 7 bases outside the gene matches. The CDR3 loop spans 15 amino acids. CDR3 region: CASTMTSGPSYEQYF. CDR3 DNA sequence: TGTGCCAGCACCATGACTAGCGGGCCTTCCTACGAGCAGTACTTC.

This CDR3 is CASSYSREGGELFF. The CDR3 nucleotides read TGTGCCAGCAGTTACTCTCGGGAGGGCGGGGAGCTGTTTTTT. The chain employs TRBV6-2 or TRBV6-3 and TRBJ2-2, with 8 bases fitting TRBD2. Germline V gene lookup returns CDR1 MNHEY and CDR2 SVGEGT. There are 14 residues in the CDR3. The ends lost 0 bases at V and 7 bases at J; junction bases unmatched: 1.

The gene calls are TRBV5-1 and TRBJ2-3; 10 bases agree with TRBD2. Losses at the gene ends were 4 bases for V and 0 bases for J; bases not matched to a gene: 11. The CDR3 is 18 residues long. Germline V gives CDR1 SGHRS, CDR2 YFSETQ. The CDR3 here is CASSPGGLTSGSTDTQYF. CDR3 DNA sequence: TGCGCCAGCAGCCCAGGGGGCCTGACTAGCGGGAGCACAGATACGCAGTATTTT.

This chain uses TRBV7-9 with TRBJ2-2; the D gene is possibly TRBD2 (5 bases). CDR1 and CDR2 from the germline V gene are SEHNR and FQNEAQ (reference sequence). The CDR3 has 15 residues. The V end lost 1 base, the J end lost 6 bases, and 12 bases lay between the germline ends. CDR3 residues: CASSLGLPRAGELFF. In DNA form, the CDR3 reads TGTGCCAGCAGCTTAGGACTACCTCGGGCCGGGGAGCTGTTTTTT.

DNA for the CDR3: TGTGCCACCAGTGACTCAGGGTACTACGAGCAGTACTTC. Translated, it gives CATSDSGYYEQYF. The chain carries TRBV24-1 and TRBJ2-7; D might be TRBD1 (5 bases). Germline loops: CDR1 KGHDR, CDR2 SFDVKD. V was shortened by 4 bases and J by 3 bases, with 9 bases between the two germline ends. The CDR3 totals 13 residues.

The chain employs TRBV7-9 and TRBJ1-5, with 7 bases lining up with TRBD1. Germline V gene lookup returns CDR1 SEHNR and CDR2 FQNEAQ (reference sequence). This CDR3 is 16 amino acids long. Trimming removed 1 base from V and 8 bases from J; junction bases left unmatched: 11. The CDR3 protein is CASSLVGFQGEKPQHF. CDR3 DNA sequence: TGTGCCAGCAGCTTAGTAGGGTTCCAGGGGGAGAAGCCCCAGCATTTT.

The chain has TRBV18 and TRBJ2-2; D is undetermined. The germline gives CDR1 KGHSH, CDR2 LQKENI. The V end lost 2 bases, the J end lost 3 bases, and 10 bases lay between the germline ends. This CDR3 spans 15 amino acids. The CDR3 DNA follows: TGTGCCAGCTCACCAATAGGGTCGCACACCGGGGAGCTGTTTTTT. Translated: CASSPIGSHTGELFF.

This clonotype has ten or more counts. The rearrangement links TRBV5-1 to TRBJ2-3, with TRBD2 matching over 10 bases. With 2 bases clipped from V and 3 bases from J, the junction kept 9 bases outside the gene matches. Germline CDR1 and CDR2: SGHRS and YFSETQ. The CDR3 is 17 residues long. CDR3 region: CASSFGSGRALTDTQYF. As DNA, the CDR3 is TGCGCCAGCAGCTTCGGCAGCGGGAGGGCCTTAACAGATACGCAGTATTTT.

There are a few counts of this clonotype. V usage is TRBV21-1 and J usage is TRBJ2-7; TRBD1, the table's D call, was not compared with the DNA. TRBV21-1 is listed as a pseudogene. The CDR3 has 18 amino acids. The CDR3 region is CASRFATAAGGECYEQYV. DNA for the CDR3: TGTGCCAGCCGCTTCGCTACCGCAGCAGGGGGCGAATGCTACGAGCAGTACGTC.

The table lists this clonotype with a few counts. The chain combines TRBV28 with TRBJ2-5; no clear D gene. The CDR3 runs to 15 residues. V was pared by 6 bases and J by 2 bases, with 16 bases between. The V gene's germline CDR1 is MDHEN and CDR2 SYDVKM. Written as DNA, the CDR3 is TGTGCCAGCAGGAACCTCTTGAACCCTCAAGAGACCCAGTACTTC. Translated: CASRNLLNPQETQYF.

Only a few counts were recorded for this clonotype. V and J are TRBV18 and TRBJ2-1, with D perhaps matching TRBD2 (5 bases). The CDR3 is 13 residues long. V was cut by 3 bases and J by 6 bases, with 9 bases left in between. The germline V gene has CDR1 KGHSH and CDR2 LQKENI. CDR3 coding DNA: TGTGCCAGCTCACCTACTAGTCCCAATGAGCAGTTCTTC. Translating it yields CASSPTSPNEQFF.

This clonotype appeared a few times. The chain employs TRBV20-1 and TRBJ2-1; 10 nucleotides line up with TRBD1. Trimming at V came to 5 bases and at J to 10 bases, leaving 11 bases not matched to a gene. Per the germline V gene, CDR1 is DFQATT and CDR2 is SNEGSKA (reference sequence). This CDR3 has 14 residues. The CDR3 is CSARDRDRGWEQFF. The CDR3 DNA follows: TGCAGTGCTCGGGACCGGGACAGGGGATGGGAGCAGTTCTTC.

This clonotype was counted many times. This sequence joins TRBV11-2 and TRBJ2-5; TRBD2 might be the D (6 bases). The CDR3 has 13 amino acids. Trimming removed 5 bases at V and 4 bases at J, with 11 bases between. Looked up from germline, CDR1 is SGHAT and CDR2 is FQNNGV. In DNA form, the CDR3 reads TGTGCCAGCAGCCGCCCTAGCGTAGAGACCCAGTACTTC. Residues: CASSRPSVETQYF.

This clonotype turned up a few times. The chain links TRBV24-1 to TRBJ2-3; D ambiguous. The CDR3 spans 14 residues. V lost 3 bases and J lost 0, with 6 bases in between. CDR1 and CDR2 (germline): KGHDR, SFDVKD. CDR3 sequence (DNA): TGTGCCACCAGTGATCCCGCTAGCACAGATACGCAGTATTTT. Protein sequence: CATSDPASTDTQYF.

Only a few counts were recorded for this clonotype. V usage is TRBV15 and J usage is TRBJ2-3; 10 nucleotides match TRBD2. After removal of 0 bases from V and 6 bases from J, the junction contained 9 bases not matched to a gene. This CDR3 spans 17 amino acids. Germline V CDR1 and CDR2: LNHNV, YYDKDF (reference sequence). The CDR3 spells CATSRDGTSAYWDTQYF. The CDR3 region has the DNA TGTGCCACCAGCAGAGATGGGACTAGCGCGTATTGGGATACGCAGTATTTT.

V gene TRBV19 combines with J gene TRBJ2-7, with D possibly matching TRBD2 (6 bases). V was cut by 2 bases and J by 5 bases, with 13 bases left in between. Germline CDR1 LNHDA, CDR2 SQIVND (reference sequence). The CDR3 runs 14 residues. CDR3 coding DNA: TGTGCCAGTAGTATAAGCGGCGGGGCTGACGAGCAGTACTTC. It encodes CASSISGGADEQYF.

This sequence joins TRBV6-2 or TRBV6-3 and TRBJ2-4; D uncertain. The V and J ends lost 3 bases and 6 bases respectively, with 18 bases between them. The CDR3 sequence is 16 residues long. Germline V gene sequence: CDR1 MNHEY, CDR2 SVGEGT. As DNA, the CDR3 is TGTGCCAGCAGTTATCTGAAGACCCGACTGGGAAACATTCAGTACTTC. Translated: CASSYLKTRLGNIQYF.

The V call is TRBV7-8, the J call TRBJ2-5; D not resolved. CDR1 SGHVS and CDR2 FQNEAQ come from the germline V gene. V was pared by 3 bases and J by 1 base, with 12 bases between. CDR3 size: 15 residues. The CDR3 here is CASSFFSAAQETQYF. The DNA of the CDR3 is TGTGCCAGCAGCTTCTTCTCGGCGGCCCAAGAGACCCAGTACTTC.

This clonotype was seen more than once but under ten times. The CDR3 is CASSQDGTSRSGGELFF. Written as DNA, the CDR3 is TGTGCCAGCAGCCAAGATGGCACTAGCAGAAGTGGCGGGGAGCTGTTTTTT. The genes are TRBV4-2 and TRBJ2-2; TRBD2 is a possible D gene (6 bases). Germline V CDR1 and CDR2: LGHNA, YNFKEQ. V was clipped by 0 bases and J by 7 bases, with 18 bases between them. This CDR3 has 17 residues.

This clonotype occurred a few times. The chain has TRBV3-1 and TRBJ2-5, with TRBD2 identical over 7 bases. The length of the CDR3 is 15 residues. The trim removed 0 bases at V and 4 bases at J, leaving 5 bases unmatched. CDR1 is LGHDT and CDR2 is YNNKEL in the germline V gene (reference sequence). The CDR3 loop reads CASSQDRIAGETQYF. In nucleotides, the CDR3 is TGTGCCAGCAGCCAAGATCGGATAGCGGGAGAGACCCAGTACTTC.

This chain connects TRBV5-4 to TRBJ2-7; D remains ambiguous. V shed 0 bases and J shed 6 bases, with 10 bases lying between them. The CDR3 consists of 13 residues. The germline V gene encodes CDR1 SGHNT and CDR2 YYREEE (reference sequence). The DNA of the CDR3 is TGTGCCAGCAGCTTGGGAACACGTACCGAGCAGTACTTC. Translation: CASSLGTRTEQYF.

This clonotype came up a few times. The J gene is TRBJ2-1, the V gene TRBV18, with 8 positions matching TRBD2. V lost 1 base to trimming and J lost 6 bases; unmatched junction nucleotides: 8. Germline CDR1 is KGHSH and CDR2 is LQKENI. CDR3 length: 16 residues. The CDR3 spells CASSPRPSGGPNEQFF. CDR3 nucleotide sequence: TGTGCCAGCTCACCACGCCCGAGCGGGGGACCCAATGAGCAGTTCTTC.

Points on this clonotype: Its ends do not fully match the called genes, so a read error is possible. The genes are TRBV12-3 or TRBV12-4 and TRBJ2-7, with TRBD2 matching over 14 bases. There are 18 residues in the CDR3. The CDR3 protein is CTSSRLAGGANLGGEQYF. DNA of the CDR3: TGTACCAGCAGTCGACTAGCGGGAGGGGCAAATCTTGGGGGCGAGCAGTACTTC.

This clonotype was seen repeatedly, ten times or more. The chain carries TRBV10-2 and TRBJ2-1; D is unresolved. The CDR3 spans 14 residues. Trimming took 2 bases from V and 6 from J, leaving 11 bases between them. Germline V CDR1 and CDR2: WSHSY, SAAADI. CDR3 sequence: CASSENVVANEQFF. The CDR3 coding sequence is TGCGCCAGCAGTGAGAATGTAGTAGCCAATGAGCAGTTCTTC.

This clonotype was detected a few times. CDR3 nucleotides: TGTGCCAGCACGCTGGGCTCCTACAATGAGCAGTTCTTC. Translation gives CASTLGSYNEQFF. V gene TRBV12-3 or TRBV12-4 combines with J gene TRBJ2-1; D is undetermined. V was shortened by 7 bases and J by 0 bases, with 7 bases between the two germline ends. This CDR3 is built from 13 residues.

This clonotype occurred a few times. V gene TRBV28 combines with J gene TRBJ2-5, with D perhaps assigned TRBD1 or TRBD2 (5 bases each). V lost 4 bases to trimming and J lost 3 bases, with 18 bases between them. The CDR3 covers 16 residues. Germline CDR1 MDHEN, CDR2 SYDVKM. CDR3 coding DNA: TGTGCCAGCAGTTCCTATCTGGGGGTCAGTAAAGAGACCCAGTACTTC. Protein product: CASSSYLGVSKETQYF. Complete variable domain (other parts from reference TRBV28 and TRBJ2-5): DVKVTQSSRYLVKRTGEKVFLECVQDMDHENMFWYRQDPGLGLRLIYFSYDVKMKEKGDIPEGYSVSREKKERFSLILESASTNQTSMYLCASSSYLGVSKETQYFGPGTRLLVL.